Shown below are 10 T cell receptor beta chains from a single sample sequenced in a study of T-cell reconstitution after alpha-beta-depleted transplantation in children. As it was prepared, the TCRbeta library received unique molecular identifiers. TCRdb re-derived calls from the PCR reads in MiXCR, one entry per CDR3 protein. The sample contains about 400,000 distinct CDR3 sequences, roughly 22% of which appear only once. The sequencing here drew on PBMCs from the stem cell graft donor, taken from the stem cell graft. These TCRs come from a human donor who donated a stem cell graft to a child with acute myeloid leukemia.

This clonotype was recorded at least ten times. The chain links TRBV15 to TRBJ2-3; D not certain. The CDR3 has 13 amino acids. Trimming stripped 3 bases from V and 7 bases from J, with 11 bases between. CDR1 is LNHNV, CDR2 YYDKDF, per germline (reference sequence). This CDR3 is CATSSPGRYTQYF. CDR3 nucleotide sequence: TGTGCCACCAGCAGTCCTGGGCGGTATACGCAGTATTTT.

This clonotype was detected only a few times. The chain joins TRBV5-5 to TRBJ2-7; possible D gene TRBD2, 5 bases. Trimming took off 0 bases at V and 3 bases at J, with 16 bases between the two ends. This CDR3 spans 16 amino acids. Germline-derived CDR1 and CDR2 are SGHKS and YYEKEE (reference sequence). CDR3 residues: CASSLEGGQSIYEQYF. The CDR3 bases are TGTGCCAGCAGCTTGGAAGGCGGGCAGTCGATCTACGAGCAGTACTTC.

The table lists this clonotype with many counts. The genes are TRBV20-1 and TRBJ2-1; TRBD1 might be the D (6 bases). This CDR3 is built from 14 residues. Germline V gene lookup returns CDR1 DFQATT and CDR2 SNEGSKA (reference sequence). The V gene lost 2 bases and the J gene lost 6 bases, with 14 bases spanning the gap. CDR3: CSARLGAGGNEQFF. CDR3 in DNA: TGCAGTGCTAGACTGGGGGCTGGCGGCAATGAGCAGTTCTTC.

The chain is built from TRBV10-3 and TRBJ1-5; no definite D call. Trimming stripped 0 bases from V and 0 bases from J, with 6 bases between. This CDR3 is 15 amino acids long. Germline V gene lookup returns CDR1 ENHRY and CDR2 SYGVKD. The CDR3 is CAISESGISNQPQHF. In DNA form, the CDR3 reads TGTGCCATCAGTGAGTCCGGGATTAGCAATCAGCCCCAGCATTTT.

This clonotype was counted a few times. The chain links TRBV20-1 to TRBJ2-1; 10 bases are a match to TRBD2. V dropped 6 bases and J dropped 3; count of bases not matched to a gene: 11. Germline CDR1 is DFQATT and CDR2 is SNEGSKA (reference sequence). The CDR3 is made up of 16 amino acids. The CDR3 protein is CSALRASGSNYNEQFF. The CDR3 bases are TGCAGTGCCCTTAGGGCTAGCGGGAGTAACTACAATGAGCAGTTCTTC.

In its sample, this clonotype was seen many times. The chain recombines TRBV10-3 with TRBJ2-1; the match to TRBD2 covers 8 bases. CDR1 is ENHRY, CDR2 SYGVKD, per germline. V gave up 10 bases and J gave up 6 bases; unmatched junction bases: 11. This CDR3 comprises 14 residues. CDR3 DNA: TGTGCCACCAGATCTGGGACTAGATCCAATGAGCAGTTCTTC. It yields the protein CATRSGTRSNEQFF.

Here the CDR3 reads CSAKGKTEAFF. CDR3 bases: TGCAGTGCTAAAGGGAAGACTGAAGCTTTCTTT. J is TRBJ1-1 and V is TRBV20-1; no firm D call. The CDR3 runs to 11 residues. V lost 4 bases and J 5 bases, leaving 8 bases between the germline ends. CDR1 is DFQATT and CDR2 is SNEGSKA in the germline V gene (reference sequence).

V and J are TRBV12-3 or TRBV12-4 and TRBJ2-5; 12 nucleotides line up with TRBD1. Trimming took 4 bases from V and 4 from J; bases not matched to a gene: 4. The CDR3 runs 15 residues. The CDR3 loop is CASSSGTGGTETQYF. DNA for the CDR3: TGTGCCAGCAGTTCGGGGACAGGGGGCACAGAGACCCAGTACTTC.

This clonotype was counted a few times. This chain joins TRBV20-1 and TRBJ1-1; no firm D call. CDR3 size: 14 residues. Germline lookup yields CDR1 DFQATT and CDR2 SNEGSKA (reference sequence). Trimming stripped 3 bases from V and 5 bases from J, with 16 bases between. CDR3 in amino acids: CSARGRTGGTEAFF. DNA of the CDR3: TGCAGTGCTAGGGGTAGGACGGGTGGGACTGAAGCTTTCTTT.

The rearrangement links TRBV29-1 to TRBJ2-7, with 8 bases identical to TRBD1. Germline CDR1 is SQVTM and CDR2 is ANQGSEA. With 5 bases clipped from V and 0 bases from J, the junction kept 3 bases outside the gene matches. CDR3 size: 13 residues. The CDR3 DNA reads TGCAGCGTTTGGACAGGGAGCTCCTACGAGCAGTACTTC. Translating gives CSVWTGSSYEQYF.